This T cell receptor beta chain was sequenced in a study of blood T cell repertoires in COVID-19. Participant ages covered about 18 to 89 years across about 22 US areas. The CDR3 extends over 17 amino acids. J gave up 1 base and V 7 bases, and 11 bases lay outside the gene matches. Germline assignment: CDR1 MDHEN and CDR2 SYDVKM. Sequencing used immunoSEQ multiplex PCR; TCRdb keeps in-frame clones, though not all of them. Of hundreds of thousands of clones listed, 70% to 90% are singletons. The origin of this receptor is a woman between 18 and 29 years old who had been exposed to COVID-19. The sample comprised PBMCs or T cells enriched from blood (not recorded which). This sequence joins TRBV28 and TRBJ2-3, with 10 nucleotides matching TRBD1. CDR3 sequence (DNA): TGTGCCAGCATTCCTTTGACAGGGGGCTCGGGCACAGATACGCAGTATTTT. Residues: CASIPLTGGSGTDTQYF.